This TCR beta chain appears in the sequencing data of a study of beta chain features in type 1 diabetes. With regard to this clone: Its cognate antigen is unknown.

Germline V gene data show CDR1 as PRHDT and CDR2 as FYEKMQ (reference sequence). V shed 5 bases and J shed 4 bases, with 16 bases lying between them. The CDR3 extends over 15 amino acids. The isolated RNA, all of it, was reverse transcribed, so expressed TCRB transcripts were what got sequenced. Sequencing of naive, central memory and regulatory T cell samples gave an average of around 4 million reads. The table came from immunoSEQ multiplex PCR; TCRdb's copy has only in-frame clones and leaves some out. This table holds about 270,000 clones, roughly an eighth found once. Study results and caveats: HLA influence on TCRB rearrangement stayed unresolved here. In the patient group, naive, central memory and Treg TCRB repertoires seemed more alike than in the healthy donor group. TCRB CDR3 length was moderately but significantly reduced in all four CD4+ subsets of Type 1 diabetes patients. Patients with type 1 diabetes carried fewer insertions and had more deletions at their VDJ junctions.

The gene calls are TRBV13 and TRBJ2-3; a weak D match, TRBD2 (5 bases). The receptor comes from a young man with type 1 diabetes. Sequencing input: naive CD4+ T cells from blood. CDR3 protein: CASSPRTSRADTQYF. CDR3 DNA sequence: TGTGCCAGCAGCCCCCGGACCTCGAGGGCAGATACGCAGTATTTT.